Below, 5 T cell receptor beta chains from the same sample are listed, as sequenced in a study of shared clonotypes between healthy human individuals. TCRdb's copy holds only in-frame clones and misses some; the assay was immunoSEQ multiplex PCR. The sample consists of over 2 million clones, 90% to 95% of them appearing once. The sequencing sample was made of naive CD4+ T cells sorted from blood. Subset defined: CD45RA+ positively selected. The receptors originated from a man aged 18 to 29 in good health.

The rearrangement links TRBV6-5 to TRBJ2-5; 8 bases match TRBD1. V shed 2 bases, J shed 4 bases, and the junction held 6 bases outside the gene matches. This CDR3 contains 15 residues. The V gene's germline CDR1 is MNHEY and CDR2 SVGAGI. CDR3 nucleotide sequence: TGTGCCAGCAGTTACCGGGGACAGGAACGAGAGACCCAGTACTTC. Translating it yields CASSYRGQERETQYF.

This sequence joins TRBV7-9 and TRBJ2-7; no reliable D call. This CDR3 contains 16 residues. V lost 1 base, J lost 3 bases, and 16 bases lay in between. In germline, CDR1 is SEHNR, CDR2 FQNEAQ (reference sequence). CDR3 sequence reads: CASSLGLRAFDYEQYF. CDR3 sequence (DNA): TGTGCCAGCAGCTTAGGCTTAAGGGCCTTTGACTACGAGCAGTACTTC.

This clone turned up a few times. The sample holds other DNA sequences that translate to the same CDR3. The CDR3: CASRVEQGRHSPLHF. CDR3 DNA: TGTGCCAGTAGAGTCGAACAGGGGCGACATTCACCCCTCCACTTT. This chain links TRBV19 with TRBJ1-6, with 7 bases that match TRBD1. CDR3 length equals 15 residues. Germline CDR1 LNHDA, CDR2 SQIVND (reference sequence). V was clipped by 6 bases and J by 8 bases; unmatched bases: 10.

This clone appeared a few times. V gene TRBV5-4 combines with J gene TRBJ2-5; 7 bases are shared with TRBD1. The end of the DNA is better explained by TRBJ2-7, so the J call may be wrong. CDR1 and CDR2 from the germline V gene are SGHNT and YYREEE (reference sequence). This CDR3 is 14 amino acids long. The CDR3 sequence: CASSLAGTVYEQYF. The CDR3 DNA is TGTGCCAGCAGCTTGGCCGGGACAGTCTACGAGCAGTACTTC.

The V and J genes are TRBV4-3 and TRBJ2-5; D perhaps matches TRBD2 (5 bases). V dropped 0 bases and J dropped 7 bases, with 12 bases sitting between them. Germline V gene lookup returns CDR1 LGHNA and CDR2 YSLEER. This CDR3 has 14 residues. Written as DNA, the CDR3 is TGCGCCAGCAGCCAAGATTTGGGGAGCGGGACCCAGTACTTC. This encodes CASSQDLGSGTQYF.